This entry features one T cell receptor (beta chain) sequence. The sample comes from a study of blood T cell repertoires in COVID-19. Study summary: T cells, B-cell-depleted T cells, or PBMCs provided the cDNA or gDNA that served as material.

Authors' methods: Reference gene primer amplification gave nucleated cell count estimates. Generated by immunoSEQ multiplex PCR, the TCRdb table keeps only in-frame clones and is missing some. V and J calls and clone size follow that table, whereas D and trimming were derived from the DNA. The sample lists hundreds of thousands of clones; more than 85% were seen once. The CDR3 is made up of 15 amino acids. Germline V lookup: CDR1 KGHDR, CDR2 SFDVKD. The germline V and J ends were trimmed by 12 bases and 0 bases, with 18 bases remaining between them. Individuals drawn from under 30 US areas were about 18 to 100 years old. The study assigned cohorts using participant-reported clinical history.

The rearrangement joins TRBV24-1 to TRBJ2-3; weak D call: TRBD2 (5 bases). This sequence was found in a woman in her thirties who had recovered from COVID-19. Sequencing used PBMCs or T cells enriched from blood (not recorded which). For the CDR3, the DNA is TGTGCCCCGAGAAGCGGAGATCGGAGCACAGATACGCAGTATTTT. Residues: CAPRSGDRSTDTQYF.